A selection of T cell receptor beta chains follows, all from one sample in a study of neoadjuvant anti-PD-1 for oral cavity cancer. The data were produced by immunoSEQ multiplex PCR, yet TCRdb's version contains in-frame clones alone and is incomplete. The sample lists tens of thousands of clones; around four fifths were seen once. The source material was PBMCs, sampled before nivolumab (anti-PD-1) treatment. All receptors come from a person aged 35-79 years with oral cavity squamous cell carcinoma. CDR3s leave out the opening cysteine and the closing phenylalanine or tryptophan.

cdr3_aa,v_call,cdr3_length
ASSPGQENIQY,TRBV5-1,11
ASSPPSEDIQY,TRBV18,11
ASSSVGVGEQF,TRBV7-8,11
ASSPGPSRPYEQY,TRBV5-1,13
ASSSLWDRKKNTEAF,TRBV7-2,15
ASTRDPLAGELF,TRBV4-2,12
ASSSVGGASSSIYGYT,TRBV11-2,16
ASRPIQQGPEQY,TRBV11-2,12
ASSSPGLGVREQF,TRBV23-1,13
ASSLNVNWGDGYT,TRBV7-2,13
ASSLGEWVYNEQF,TRBV5-6,13
ASSVAGTRFGNTIY,TRBV5-1,14
AGSDIAASSGNTIY,TRBV6-4,14
ASRTFGQPQH,TRBV7-6,10
ASSYNPNTEAF,TRBV6-5,11
ASSGSGSYNEQF,TRBV4-1,12
ASSRTAQTGNTIY,TRBV7-2,13
ASSVDSTDTQY,TRBV9,11
ASSYRDRTNYGYT,TRBV6-6,13
ASSLNYEQY,TRBV7-9,9
SVELGTGVNTIY,TRBV29-1,12
ASAPGGGNNYGYT,TRBV30,13
ASRQVTEAF,TRBV19,9
ASSLAGQPDEKLF,TRBV5-1,13
ASSYSSLGVYGYT,TRBV6-5,13
ASSPQGQGFTSYGYT,TRBV4-1,15
ASSPRTATNEKLF,TRBV9,13
SVSVGVVGTEAF,TRBV29-1,12
AISPQYEQY,TRBV10-3,9
ASRGQAEAGYT,TRBV2,11
ASSFGTSGAKNIQY,TRBV13,14
ASSREGGTNTGELF,TRBV2,14
ASRPFGVYEQY,TRBV2,11
ASSLTRTTDTQY,TRBV11-2,12
AWSKYLQGANTEAF,TRBV30,14